This TCR beta chain was found in a study of blood T cell repertoires in COVID-19 (dated by TCRdb to 2018 to 2020). Regarding the complete study: Samples covering the acute and convalescent phases of COVID-19 were provided by collaborators in the United States, Italy and Spain. Samples were obtained from the ongoing ImmuneRACE study (first 160 participants) and from approximately 1,200 subjects provided by 6 global collaborators. The material from the prospective study consisted of cDNA or gDNA derived from T cells, B-cell-depleted T cells, or PBMCs. HLA class I and class II types, where available, came from metadata supplied by the sample provider rather than from assay-based typing. The repertoires were made available in a free public database intended to serve as a resource for research on the immune response to SARS-CoV-2. Nearly every sample came with metadata listing a de-identified subject ID, COVID-19 status, age in years and sex. Deeply sampled blood TCRbeta repertoires from subjects exposed to, actively infected with, or recovered from COVID-19 were included in the dataset. General conclusions and limits of the study: How much clinical and demographic metadata was included differed by source and by participant, and the metadata was provided uncurated.

TCRbeta CDR3 regions were amplified from genomic DNA using the immunoSEQ Assay, a bias-controlled multiplex PCR. The authors processed their data as follows. The number of nucleated cells in each sample was estimated from the amplification of reference gene primers within the assay. To quantify the absolute abundance of each unique TCRbeta CDR3 rearrangement, sequence reads were collapsed and filtered. For each sample, productive Simpson clonality was calculated as the square root of Simpson's diversity index over productive rearrangements. TCRdb retrieved this table from immuneACCESS and kept in-frame rearrangements only. Not all clones are present; in checked studies, unresolved V genes account for under half, and no reason is known for the remainder. V, J and clone size were drawn from that table, and D and trimming were deduced from the DNA. The sample table records fewer than 60,000 clones; roughly 89% of these occur just once. The ten largest clones add up to 6% to 6.5% of the sample.

Trimming takes 3 bases from V and 5 bases from J, and the germline ends sit 12 bases apart. CDR1 SGDLS and CDR2 YYNGEE were looked up in the germline V gene. The CDR3 holds 14 amino acids from the cysteine to the phenylalanine. This entry keeps only the CDR3 DNA: 42 bases, framed from base 1. At one collaborating source in Seattle, patients were enrolled during active infection and were followed longitudinally through the course of disease. Each collaborating institution followed its own protocols to collect whole blood in K2EDTA tubes. For TCRbeta analysis, collaborators shipped samples in one of three forms: frozen whole blood, isolated PBMCs, or DNA extracted from either of those sample types. A note on this clone: No antigen is known for it. It has no much larger one-base neighbor in the sample; base qualities were not kept.

The chain employs TRBV9 and TRBJ2-1, and TRBD2 may be the D gene, going by 6 matching bases. Material for sequencing was peripheral blood. The clonotype comes from a woman in her sixties or seventies with COVID-19, enrolled during active disease. The nucleotide sequence reads as follows: TGTGCCAGCAGCGCCGGGACTCCAAACAATGAGCAGTTCTTC. It translates to CASSAGTPNNEQFF.